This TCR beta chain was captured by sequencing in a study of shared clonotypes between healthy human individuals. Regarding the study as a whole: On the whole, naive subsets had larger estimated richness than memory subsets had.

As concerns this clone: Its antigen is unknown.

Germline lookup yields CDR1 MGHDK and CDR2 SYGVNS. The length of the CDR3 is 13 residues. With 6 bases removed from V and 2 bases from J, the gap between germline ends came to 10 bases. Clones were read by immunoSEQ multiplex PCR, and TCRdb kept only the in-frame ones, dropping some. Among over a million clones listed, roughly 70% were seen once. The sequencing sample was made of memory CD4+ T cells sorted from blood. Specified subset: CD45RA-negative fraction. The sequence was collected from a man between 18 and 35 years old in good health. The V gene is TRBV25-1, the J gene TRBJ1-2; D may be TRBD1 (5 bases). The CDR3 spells CASSTGLNYGYTF. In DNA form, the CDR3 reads TGTGCCAGCAGCACAGGACTGAACTATGGCTACACCTTC.